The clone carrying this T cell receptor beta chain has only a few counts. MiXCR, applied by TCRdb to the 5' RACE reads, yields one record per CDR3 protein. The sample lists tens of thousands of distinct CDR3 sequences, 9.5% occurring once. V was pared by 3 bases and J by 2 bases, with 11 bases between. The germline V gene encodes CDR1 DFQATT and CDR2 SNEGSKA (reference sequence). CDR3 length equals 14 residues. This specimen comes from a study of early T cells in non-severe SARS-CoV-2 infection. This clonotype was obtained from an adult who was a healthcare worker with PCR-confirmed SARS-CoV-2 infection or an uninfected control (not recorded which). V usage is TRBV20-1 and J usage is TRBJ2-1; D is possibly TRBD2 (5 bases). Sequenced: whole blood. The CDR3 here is CSARKVAPYNEQFF. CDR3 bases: TGCAGTGCTAGGAAGGTAGCGCCCTACAATGAGCAGTTCTTC.